The rows below give T cell receptor beta chains drawn from one sample of a study of cytomegalovirus exposure and HLA in healthy donors. Assay: immunoSEQ multiplex PCR; the TCRdb copy retains only in-frame clones and omits some. The profile shows 55,000 to 90,000 clones, roughly 79% of them singletons. Sequencing was done on a sample of PBMCs. The receptor set was obtained from a man between 50 and 59 years old in good health and CMV-seronegative. Both conserved end residues are part of each CDR3. A D gene is named only where the DNA matches it firmly. Clone size is stated in some rows and not others, as once, few, many or a class when expanded.

TGTGCCAGTAGTATAGTTGGGTTGCGGACAGGGTGGGGGGTCAATGAGCAGTTCTTC CASSIVGLRTGWGVNEQFF TRBD1 - TRBJ2-1 TRBV19
TGCGCCAGCAGCTTAGAGGGCGGGAATCAGCCCCAGCATTTT CASSLEGGNQPQHF - - TRBJ1-5 TRBV5-1
TGTGCCAGCTCACTAACCCGGGACAGGGGTTCCGAGCAGTACTTC CASSLTRDRGSEQYF TRBD1 - TRBJ2-7 TRBV18
TGCGCCACCGCACACCCCAGCTCCTACAATGAGCAGTTCTTC CATAHPSSYNEQFF - - TRBJ2-1 TRBV5-1
TGTGCCAGAAGCAAAGAGCAGGGGGCGCTCACTGAAGCTTTCTTT CARSKEQGALTEAFF TRBD1 - TRBJ1-1 TRBV5-3
TGTGCCAGCAGCTCCCCGGGACTACTTACCTACAATGAGCAGTTCTTC CASSSPGLLTYNEQFF TRBD2 - TRBJ2-1 TRBV14
TGTGCCAGCAAGTCCGGGACAGGGGGCGTCGAGACCCAGTACTTC CASKSGTGGVETQYF TRBD1 - TRBJ2-5 TRBV2
TGTGCCAGCAGTTTATTATATAAGGCGGACAGGGTGAACGGCTACACCTTC CASSLLYKADRVNGYTF TRBD1 - TRBJ1-2 TRBV28
TGTGCCAGCAGCCCCGCGGGAAACTATGGCTACACCTTC CASSPAGNYGYTF - - TRBJ1-2 TRBV25-1
TGTGCCAGCTCACCCGGGACAGTCAATAGCAATCAGCCCCAGCATTTT CASSPGTVNSNQPQHF TRBD1 - TRBJ1-5 TRBV18
TGTGCCAGCAGCTCGGGACAGCTTTACACCGGGGAGCTGTTTTTT CASSSGQLYTGELFF TRBD1 - TRBJ2-2 TRBV6-5
TGTGCCAGCAGAGGACAGGGGGTTGGCGAGCAGTACTTC CASRGQGVGEQYF TRBD1 - TRBJ2-7 TRBV6-5
TGTGCCAGCAGCTTAGGATCGGGTGATCATCAGCCCCAGCATTTT CASSLGSGDHQPQHF - - TRBJ1-5 TRBV7-9
TGTGCCAGCAGCCTAACGGGCGGGGGGGCGTGGCAGTTCTTC CASSLTGGGAWQFF TRBD2 few TRBJ2-1 TRBV7-2